Below, one T cell receptor beta chain is given with its context. This entry belongs to a study of blood T cell repertoires in COVID-19. About the research overall: Sample material is recorded as cDNA or gDNA derived from T cells, B-cell-depleted T cells, or PBMCs.

Some clones are missing from TCRdb's copy, which holds only in-frame ones; the method was immunoSEQ multiplex PCR. The sample has 150,000 to 200,000 clones; 92% are singletons. V shed 5 bases and J 5 bases; nucleotides not matched to a gene: 8. CDR1 and CDR2 from the germline V gene are SGHDN and FVKESK. CDR3 length: 14 amino acids. The receptor was isolated from a man under 40 with COVID-19, enrolled during active disease. The chain uses TRBV14 and TRBJ2-5; TRBD2 matches at 7 bases. Material: peripheral blood. CDR3 amino acids: CASSKGPGGETQYF. The CDR3 DNA follows: TGTGCCAGCAGCAAAGGTCCGGGGGGTGAGACCCAGTACTTC.